A selection of T cell receptor beta chains follows, all from one sample in a study of beta chain features in type 1 diabetes. Libraries were prepared by immunoSEQ multiplex PCR; TCRdb keeps only in-frame clonotypes and omits some of them. Here the sample spans 250,000 to 300,000 clones, under 8.5% being singletons. The sequenced sample consisted of central memory CD4+ T cells from blood. Receptors originate from a woman aged 18-35 years in good health. The CDR3 runs from the conserved cysteine through the conserved F or W. The D gene is left open where the match is weak. For some rows the clone size is stated as once, few or many, or as a class when expanded; others skip it.

d_call: NA; clone_size: few; j_call: TRBJ1-3; v_call: TRBV25-1; cdr3_aa: CASSEWGSKDTIYF; cdr3_nt: TGTGCCAGCAGTGAATGGGGCAGTAAAGACACCATATATTTT
d_call: NA; clone_size: many; j_call: TRBJ1-1; v_call: TRBV29-1; cdr3_aa: CSVVRAQTEAFF; cdr3_nt: TGCAGCGTTGTAAGGGCGCAGACTGAAGCTTTCTTT
d_call: TRBD2; clone_size: NA; j_call: TRBJ2-1; v_call: TRBV7-2; cdr3_aa: CASSLAGTTDNEQFF; cdr3_nt: TGTGCCAGCAGCTTAGCTGGGACTACAGACAATGAGCAGTTCTTC
d_call: NA; clone_size: NA; j_call: TRBJ1-4; v_call: TRBV29-1; cdr3_aa: CSVHHGGNEKLFF; cdr3_nt: TGCAGCGTTCATCACGGGGGCAATGAAAAACTGTTTTTT
d_call: NA; clone_size: few; j_call: TRBJ1-5; v_call: TRBV2; cdr3_aa: CASSGQTENQPQHF; cdr3_nt: TGTGCCAGCAGTGGCCAGACAGAGAATCAGCCCCAGCATTTT
d_call: TRBD1; clone_size: many; j_call: TRBJ2-3; v_call: TRBV28; cdr3_aa: CASSPGDRVTDTQYF; cdr3_nt: TGTGCCAGCAGTCCCGGGGACAGGGTGACAGATACGCAGTATTTT
d_call: NA; clone_size: NA; j_call: TRBJ1-1; v_call: TRBV20-1; cdr3_aa: CSARVNTEAFF; cdr3_nt: TGCAGTGCTAGAGTGAACACTGAAGCTTTCTTT
d_call: TRBD2; clone_size: few; j_call: TRBJ2-1; v_call: TRBV11-3; cdr3_aa: CASSSPLQGLGLNEQFF; cdr3_nt: TGTGCCAGCAGCTCCCCCCTTCAAGGACTAGGTCTCAATGAGCAGTTCTTC
d_call: TRBD1; clone_size: few; j_call: TRBJ2-1; v_call: TRBV2; cdr3_aa: CASSAGTGAYNEQFF; cdr3_nt: TGTGCCAGCAGCGCCGGGACAGGGGCCTACAATGAGCAGTTCTTC
d_call: TRBD1; clone_size: NA; j_call: TRBJ2-7; v_call: TRBV9; cdr3_aa: CASSVNPGQGGLYEQYF; cdr3_nt: TGTGCCAGCAGCGTAAACCCGGGACAGGGGGGCTTATACGAGCAGTACTTC
d_call: NA; clone_size: few; j_call: TRBJ1-2; v_call: TRBV27; cdr3_aa: CASSRDTYYGYTF; cdr3_nt: TGTGCCAGCAGTAGGGACACATACTATGGCTACACCTTC
d_call: NA; clone_size: NA; j_call: TRBJ1-2; v_call: TRBV19; cdr3_aa: CASRDIYYGYTF; cdr3_nt: TGTGCCAGTAGGGACATTTACTATGGCTACACCTTC
d_call: NA; clone_size: few; j_call: TRBJ1-1; v_call: TRBV11-3; cdr3_aa: CASSLDRAEAFF; cdr3_nt: TGTGCCAGCAGCTTAGATCGGGCAGAAGCTTTCTTT
d_call: TRBD1; clone_size: NA; j_call: TRBJ1-2; v_call: TRBV29-1; cdr3_aa: CSVESWKGQGLANYGYTF; cdr3_nt: TGCAGCGTTGAATCGTGGAAGGGACAGGGGTTAGCTAACTATGGCTACACCTTC
d_call: TRBD1; clone_size: few; j_call: TRBJ1-5; v_call: TRBV6-1; cdr3_aa: CASSPDRGAGQPQHF; cdr3_nt: TGTGCCAGCAGCCCGGACAGGGGCGCAGGTCAGCCCCAGCATTTT
d_call: NA; clone_size: many; j_call: TRBJ2-5; v_call: TRBV4-3; cdr3_aa: CASSPGFLASEETQYF; cdr3_nt: TGCGCCAGCAGCCCAGGGTTTCTTGCAAGTGAAGAGACCCAGTACTTC
d_call: NA; clone_size: NA; j_call: TRBJ1-1; v_call: TRBV28; cdr3_aa: CASSLGRAFF; cdr3_nt: TGTGCCAGCAGTTTAGGGCGAGCTTTCTTT
d_call: TRBD2; clone_size: NA; j_call: TRBJ2-5; v_call: TRBV5-4; cdr3_aa: CASSPGTIETQYF; cdr3_nt: TGTGCCAGCAGCCCCGGGACTATAGAGACCCAGTACTTC
d_call: NA; clone_size: few; j_call: TRBJ1-1; v_call: TRBV19; cdr3_aa: CASSMRDNPAAFF; cdr3_nt: TGTGCCAGTAGTATGAGGGATAATCCCGCGGCTTTCTTT
d_call: NA; clone_size: few; j_call: TRBJ1-3; v_call: TRBV23-1; cdr3_aa: CASSPGGRENTIYF; cdr3_nt: TGCGCCAGCAGTCCGGGGGGGAGGGAAAACACCATATATTTT
d_call: NA; clone_size: NA; j_call: TRBJ2-7; v_call: TRBV6-5; cdr3_aa: CASSYSTQTGQEQYF; cdr3_nt: TGTGCCAGCAGTTACTCGACACAAACAGGGCAGGAGCAGTACTTC
d_call: TRBD1; clone_size: few; j_call: TRBJ1-2; v_call: TRBV18; cdr3_aa: CASSTGKNLYGYTF; cdr3_nt: TGTGCCAGCTCGACAGGGAAGAACCTCTATGGCTACACCTTC
d_call: NA; clone_size: NA; j_call: TRBJ2-1; v_call: TRBV29-1; cdr3_aa: CSVGQGSYNEQFF; cdr3_nt: TGCAGCGTTGGTCAGGGGAGTTACAATGAGCAGTTCTTC
d_call: NA; clone_size: few; j_call: TRBJ1-5; v_call: TRBV14; cdr3_aa: CASSHQAGGNQPQHF; cdr3_nt: TGTGCCAGCAGCCATCAGGCAGGGGGCAATCAGCCCCAGCATTTT
d_call: NA; clone_size: NA; j_call: TRBJ1-1; v_call: TRBV29-1; cdr3_aa: CSVHSGHKNTEAFF; cdr3_nt: TGCAGCGTTCATTCGGGACACAAGAACACTGAAGCTTTCTTT
d_call: NA; clone_size: many; j_call: TRBJ2-1; v_call: TRBV9; cdr3_aa: CASSSRARGGQGHNEQFF; cdr3_nt: TGTGCCAGCAGCTCCCGAGCCCGGGGGGGACAGGGTCACAATGAGCAGTTCTTC
d_call: NA; clone_size: few; j_call: TRBJ2-2; v_call: TRBV6-6; cdr3_aa: CASSDLNTGELFF; cdr3_nt: TGTGCCAGCAGTGACCTGAACACCGGGGAGCTGTTTTTT
d_call: NA; clone_size: few; j_call: TRBJ2-1; v_call: TRBV11-2; cdr3_aa: CASRLTNNEQFF; cdr3_nt: TGTGCCAGCAGATTAACAAACAATGAGCAGTTCTTC
d_call: NA; clone_size: many; j_call: TRBJ2-2; v_call: TRBV7-9; cdr3_aa: CAGIRVLGTGELFF; cdr3_nt: TGTGCCGGAATCCGGGTACTGGGCACCGGGGAGCTGTTTTTT
d_call: NA; clone_size: NA; j_call: TRBJ1-1; v_call: TRBV27; cdr3_aa: CASSFQGRNTEAFF; cdr3_nt: TGTGCCAGCAGTTTTCAGGGGCGGAACACTGAAGCTTTCTTT
d_call: NA; clone_size: few; j_call: TRBJ2-3; v_call: TRBV9; cdr3_aa: CASSVGPSANTQYF; cdr3_nt: TGTGCCAGCAGCGTAGGACCTAGCGCGAATACGCAGTATTTT
d_call: NA; clone_size: NA; j_call: TRBJ2-2; v_call: TRBV2; cdr3_aa: CASRRTSAITGELFF; cdr3_nt: TGTGCCAGCAGACGAACCAGTGCGATCACCGGGGAGCTGTTTTTT
d_call: TRBD1; clone_size: few; j_call: TRBJ1-3; v_call: TRBV4-3; cdr3_aa: CASSHFLDRAGNTIYF; cdr3_nt: TGCGCCAGCAGCCACTTTTTGGACAGGGCTGGAAACACCATATATTTT
d_call: TRBD1; clone_size: NA; j_call: TRBJ2-1; v_call: TRBV7-2; cdr3_aa: CASSSNRGFDEQFF; cdr3_nt: TGTGCCAGCAGCTCCAACAGGGGATTCGATGAGCAGTTCTTC
d_call: NA; clone_size: few; j_call: TRBJ2-3; v_call: TRBV6-6; cdr3_aa: CASNPNSFTDTQYF; cdr3_nt: TGTGCCAGCAATCCCAACAGCTTCACAGATACGCAGTATTTT
d_call: NA; clone_size: many; j_call: TRBJ2-1; v_call: TRBV5-4; cdr3_aa: CASSSTQTYNEQFF; cdr3_nt: TGTGCCAGCAGCTCAACACAGACCTACAATGAGCAGTTCTTC
d_call: NA; clone_size: NA; j_call: TRBJ2-1; v_call: TRBV2; cdr3_aa: CASKGELVNEQFF; cdr3_nt: TGTGCCAGCAAAGGGGAGCTGGTAAATGAGCAGTTCTTC
d_call: NA; clone_size: medium-sized; j_call: TRBJ1-4; v_call: TRBV25-1; cdr3_aa: CASSLTGANEKLFF; cdr3_nt: TGTGCCAGCAGTTTAACGGGGGCGAATGAAAAACTGTTTTTT
d_call: NA; clone_size: NA; j_call: TRBJ2-5; v_call: TRBV28; cdr3_aa: CASSYRVGQETQYF; cdr3_nt: TGTGCCAGCAGTTACAGGGTGGGCCAAGAGACCCAGTACTTC
d_call: TRBD2; clone_size: many; j_call: TRBJ2-1; v_call: TRBV7-2; cdr3_aa: CASSLDPSGYRNDEQFF; cdr3_nt: TGTGCCAGCAGCTTAGATCCTAGCGGCTATCGCAACGATGAGCAGTTCTTC
d_call: NA; clone_size: NA; j_call: TRBJ2-7; v_call: TRBV5-6; cdr3_aa: CASSPQTQYEQYF; cdr3_nt: TGTGCCAGCAGCCCACAGACCCAGTACGAGCAGTACTTC
d_call: NA; clone_size: few; j_call: TRBJ1-5; v_call: TRBV21-1; cdr3_aa: CASRKARYSNQPQHF; cdr3_nt: TGTGCCAGCAGGAAAGCTAGGTATAGCAATCAGCCCCAGCATTTT
d_call: TRBD1; clone_size: many; j_call: TRBJ1-2; v_call: TRBV29-1; cdr3_aa: CSVGDSGYTF; cdr3_nt: TGCAGCGTCGGGGACAGCGGCTACACCTTC
d_call: NA; clone_size: few; j_call: TRBJ2-3; v_call: TRBV6-5; cdr3_aa: CASSYSSGRTDTQYF; cdr3_nt: TGTGCCAGCAGTTACTCTTCAGGGCGCACAGATACGCAGTATTTT
d_call: TRBD2; clone_size: NA; j_call: TRBJ2-5; v_call: TRBV7-2; cdr3_aa: CASSLGLAGAQETQYF; cdr3_nt: TGTGCCAGCAGCTTAGGACTAGCGGGAGCCCAAGAGACCCAGTACTTC
d_call: TRBD1; clone_size: few; j_call: TRBJ2-5; v_call: TRBV5-1; cdr3_aa: CASSATGTGQETQYF; cdr3_nt: TGCGCCAGCAGCGCTACCGGGACAGGACAAGAGACCCAGTACTTC
d_call: NA; clone_size: few; j_call: TRBJ2-1; v_call: TRBV7-3; cdr3_aa: CASSFSVGLYNEQFF; cdr3_nt: TGTGCCAGCAGCTTCTCCGTGGGCCTCTACAATGAGCAGTTCTTC
d_call: NA; clone_size: few; j_call: TRBJ2-7; v_call: TRBV7-3; cdr3_aa: CASSSNHLRNEQYF; cdr3_nt: TGTGCCAGCAGCTCTAACCATCTCCGGAACGAGCAGTACTTC
d_call: TRBD1; clone_size: few; j_call: TRBJ2-3; v_call: TRBV5-4; cdr3_aa: CASSPGAGGYTDTQYF; cdr3_nt: TGTGCCAGCAGCCCCGGGGCAGGGGGCTACACAGATACGCAGTATTTT
d_call: TRBD1; clone_size: many; j_call: TRBJ1-1; v_call: TRBV4-3; cdr3_aa: CASSFALLAAGGPNTEAFF; cdr3_nt: TGCGCCAGCAGCTTCGCTCTTTTGGCCGCAGGGGGCCCCAACACTGAAGCTTTCTTT
d_call: TRBD2; clone_size: few; j_call: TRBJ2-2; v_call: TRBV19; cdr3_aa: CASKIGHSGPGELFF; cdr3_nt: TGTGCCAGTAAGATAGGGCATAGCGGGCCCGGGGAGCTGTTTTTT
d_call: TRBD2; clone_size: few; j_call: TRBJ2-7; v_call: TRBV6-5; cdr3_aa: CASRTSATPYEQYF; cdr3_nt: TGTGCCAGCAGGACTAGCGCGACGCCCTACGAGCAGTACTTC
d_call: NA; clone_size: NA; j_call: TRBJ2-5; v_call: TRBV10-3; cdr3_aa: CAISNNEALQETQYF; cdr3_nt: TGTGCCATCAGTAACAACGAGGCCTTACAAGAGACCCAGTACTTC